This T cell receptor beta chain is drawn from a study of shared clonotypes between healthy human individuals. From germline, CDR1 is LGHNA and CDR2 YNFKEQ. V was clipped by 4 bases and J by 1 base, with 23 bases between them. This CDR3 region has 18 residues. Original methodology: There were no quality scores in the junction-only immunoSEQ sequences, so filtering differed. The repertoire was sequenced with immunoSEQ multiplex PCR; TCRdb's copy has only in-frame clones and lacks some. That table supplies the V and J calls and clone size; D and trimming were determined from the DNA. The profile covers a few million clones, with 80% to 95% appearing a single time and 0.3% to 0.45% taken by the ten largest. A note on this clone: Its target is not known.

Findings and caveats of the study: Unshared clonotypes carried lower generation probabilities than those common to all four donors. Between a handful of donors, naive CD4 clonotypes were shared at a level of roughly 5.5%.

Sequencing was carried out using naive CD4+ T cells from PBMCs. Stated subset: CD45RA+ positively selected. V and J are TRBV4-2 and TRBJ2-7; a weak D match, TRBD2 (6 bases). The clonotype comes from a man in his late teens or twenties in good health. Some clones in this sample may be carry-over from other donors' samples. In DNA, the CDR3 is TGTGCCAGCAGCCCCCCAGAGGGTACGGGAGTAGTATCCTACGAGCAGTACTTC. Protein sequence: CASSPPEGTGVVSYEQYF.